The present T cell receptor beta chain was sequenced within a study of blood T cell repertoires in COVID-19. Study-level background: COVID-19 samples from acute and convalescent phases originated in the United States, Italy and Spain. Sample material is recorded as cDNA or gDNA derived from T cells, B-cell-depleted T cells, or PBMCs.

It was during active infection that Seattle patients were enrolled and then longitudinally followed. Germline CDR1 SGDLS, CDR2 YYNGEE. Trimming cost V 2 bases and J 6 bases, with 11 bases left between them. CDR3 length: 13 residues. Authors' processing steps: Estimation of nucleated cell counts was performed using reference gene primer amplification. Data came from immunoSEQ multiplex PCR; TCRdb stores just in-frame clones and leaves some out. The D gene and trimming were derived from the DNA, and the V and J assignments and clone size from that table. This sample carries some 390,000 clones, over 75% of them seen once, and the ten largest clones take 1.5% to 1.7%.

The chain is built from TRBV9 and TRBJ1-1, with D possibly TRBD1 on 5 matching bases. The sample was peripheral blood. This clonotype originated in a woman aged 40 to 50 with COVID-19, enrolled during active disease. The CDR3 here is CASSVEPGAEAFF. Here the CDR3 DNA reads TGTGCCAGCAGCGTTGAACCGGGGGCTGAAGCTTTCTTT. Full variable domain (missing parts from reference TRBV9 and TRBJ1-1): DSGVTQTPKHLITATGQRVTLRCSPRSGDLSVYWYQQSLDQGLQFLIQYYNGEERAKGNILERFSAQQFPDLHSELNLSSLELGDSALYFCASSVEPGAEAFFGQGTRLTVV.